The 2 T cell receptor beta chains below come from one sample, sequenced in a study of T cells in Graves' hyperthyroidism and ophthalmopathy. Authors of the study amplified TCR beta CDR3 regions from RNA transcripts. Carried out on the TCR CDR3, a first-round RT-PCR used the HTBI primer set. TCRdb reanalysed the multiplex PCR reads using MiXCR and keeps one entry per CDR3 protein. Of about 350,000 distinct CDR3 sequences listed, roughly 15% are singletons. Input material: blood. The source of these receptors is a woman in her thirties or forties with Graves' ophthalmopathy.

In its sample, this clonotype was seen many times. The V gene is TRBV28, the J gene TRBJ2-3; D is perhaps TRBD2 (5 bases). This CDR3 region has 15 residues. Trimming shortened V by 3 bases and J by 1 base, and 11 bases separated the two germline ends. Germline values: CDR1 MDHEN, CDR2 SYDVKM. CDR3 sequence (DNA): TGTGCCAGCAGTTTTTCGCGGGTAGGCACAGATACGCAGTATTTT. It yields the protein CASSFSRVGTDTQYF.

This clonotype was counted at least ten times. This sequence joins TRBV7-2 and TRBJ2-7, with D maybe TRBD2 (5 bases). The CDR3 consists of 14 residues. Germline V gene lookup returns CDR1 SGHTA and CDR2 FQGNSA. Trimming cost V 1 base and J 4 bases, with 11 bases left between them. The CDR3 protein is CASSLGPGSYEQYF. CDR3 coding DNA: TGTGCCAGCAGCTTAGGACCGGGGTCGTACGAGCAGTACTTC.